Following are 10 T cell receptor beta chains from one sample sequenced in a study of shared clonotypes between healthy human individuals. Here immunoSEQ multiplex PCR was the method, and the copy in TCRdb shows in-frame clones only, minus some. The sample carries hundreds of thousands of clones, more than 85% recorded once. Naive CD8 cells, CD45RO-negative and positively selected for CCR7, excluded terminally differentiated effector memory CD45RA+ cells. The sample consisted of naive CD8+ T cells sorted from blood. Source of these receptors: a young man in good health.

J is TRBJ1-1 and V is TRBV19, with D uncertain. The CDR3 has 14 amino acids. Germline CDR1 reads LNHDA; CDR2 reads SQIVND (reference sequence). V was clipped by 7 bases and J by 0 bases, with 12 bases between them. CDR3 sequence reads: CASTNRGVNTEAFF. The CDR3 nucleotides read TGTGCCAGTACCAACAGAGGAGTGAACACTGAAGCTTTCTTT.

The table lists this clone with a few counts. Other DNA sequences in this sample translate to the same CDR3. The CDR3 DNA follows: TGTGCCAGCAGTTTAAGGGCGGACTACGAGCAGTACTTC. Protein sequence: CASSLRADYEQYF. The chain carries TRBV27 and TRBJ2-7; D ambiguous. Looked up from germline, CDR1 is MNHEY and CDR2 is SMNVEV (reference sequence). V was trimmed by 2 bases and J by 3 bases, leaving 8 bases between them. CDR3 size: 13 residues.

V is TRBV6-9 and J is TRBJ2-1; 11 nucleotides agree with TRBD2. Germline CDR1 is MNHGY and CDR2 is SVAAGI. CDR3 size: 18 residues. V was clipped by 7 bases and J by 2 bases; unmatched bases: 13. CDR3 sequence (DNA): TGTGCCAGCACCAAGAATATAGCGGGAGGGTCGCCCTACAATGAGCAGTTCTTC. Translating it yields CASTKNIAGGSPYNEQFF.

V gene TRBV7-2 combines with J gene TRBJ1-1; the match to TRBD1 covers 7 bases. V shed 4 bases and J 0 bases; nucleotides not matched to a gene: 5. The germline V gene encodes CDR1 SGHTA and CDR2 FQGNSA. CDR3 length: 15 residues. The CDR3 here is CASSSPGQMNTEAFF. CDR3 in DNA: TGTGCCAGCAGCTCGCCGGGACAGATGAACACTGAAGCTTTCTTT.

This sequence joins TRBV5-8 and TRBJ2-7; D is uncertain. CDR1 and CDR2 from the germline V gene are SGHTS and YDEGEE. The CDR3 runs 12 residues. V was clipped by 3 bases and J by 1 base, with 5 bases between them. Here the CDR3 DNA reads TGTGCCAGCAGCTCCAGTTCCTACGAGCAGTACTTC. Translating gives CASSSSSYEQYF.

The CDR3 region has the DNA TGCAGCGTTGATCCGAGTGAGCGGGAGGGCCGGGGGCAGTATTTT. Translating gives CSVDPSEREGRGQYF. V gene TRBV29-1 combines with J gene TRBJ2-3; 10 bases line up with TRBD2. Germline CDR1 and CDR2: SQVTM and ANQGSEA. V was clipped by 3 bases and J by 11 bases; unmatched bases: 14. The CDR3 runs to 15 residues.

V gene TRBV9 combines with J gene TRBJ2-7, with 9 bases matching TRBD1. J gave up 6 bases and V 0 bases, and 7 bases lay outside the gene matches. This CDR3 spans 15 amino acids. Germline assignment: CDR1 SGDLS and CDR2 YYNGEE. The CDR3 DNA follows: TGTGCCAGCAGCGTAGGGGGTACAGGGGGCGCCGAGCAGTACTTC. It codes for CASSVGGTGGAEQYF.

The genes are TRBV6-6 and TRBJ1-2, with 8 nucleotides matching TRBD1. There are 14 residues in the CDR3. Germline CDR1 MNHNY, CDR2 SVGAGI (reference sequence). Trimming cost V 6 bases and J 2 bases; bases outside gene matches: 5. CDR3 DNA sequence: TGTGCCAGCAGACCAAGGACAGGGAACTATGGCTACACCTTC. This translates into CASRPRTGNYGYTF.

The rearrangement links TRBV2 to TRBJ2-7; D unresolved. V shed 5 bases and J shed 0 bases, with 8 bases lying between them. The CDR3 runs 13 residues. Germline lookup yields CDR1 SNHLY and CDR2 FYNNEI. The CDR3 loop is CASSPPYSYEQYF. DNA of the CDR3: TGTGCCAGCAGTCCACCTTACTCCTACGAGCAGTACTTC.

Concerning this clone itself: Different DNA sequences within this sample yield the same CDR3. The rearrangement joins TRBV27 to TRBJ2-7; D uncertain. Trimming took 5 bases from V and 3 from J, leaving 5 bases between them. Germline lookup yields CDR1 MNHEY and CDR2 SMNVEV (reference sequence). The CDR3 consists of 11 residues. The CDR3 bases are TGTGCCAGCAGTACCAGCTACGAGCAGTACTTC. It translates to CASSTSYEQYF.